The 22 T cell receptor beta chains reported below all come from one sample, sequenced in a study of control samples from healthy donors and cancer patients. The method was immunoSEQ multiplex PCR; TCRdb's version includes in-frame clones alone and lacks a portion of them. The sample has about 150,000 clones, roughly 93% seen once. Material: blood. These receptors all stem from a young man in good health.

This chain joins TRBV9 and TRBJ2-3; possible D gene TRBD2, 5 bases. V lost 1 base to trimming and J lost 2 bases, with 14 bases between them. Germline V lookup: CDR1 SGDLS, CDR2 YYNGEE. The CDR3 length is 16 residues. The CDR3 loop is CASSVRSSSFTDTQYF. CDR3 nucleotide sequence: TGTGCCAGCAGCGTAAGGTCTAGCAGTTTCACAGATACGCAGTATTTT.

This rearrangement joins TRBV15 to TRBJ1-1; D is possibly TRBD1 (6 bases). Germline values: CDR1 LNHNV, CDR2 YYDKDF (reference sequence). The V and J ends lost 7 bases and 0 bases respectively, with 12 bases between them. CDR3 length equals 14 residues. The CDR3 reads CATTRDTLNTEAFF. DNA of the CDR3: TGTGCCACCACCAGGGACACTTTGAACACTGAAGCTTTCTTT.

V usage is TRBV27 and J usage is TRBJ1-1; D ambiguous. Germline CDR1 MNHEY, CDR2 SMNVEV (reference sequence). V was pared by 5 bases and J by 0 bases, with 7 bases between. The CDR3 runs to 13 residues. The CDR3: CASSQTLNTEAFF. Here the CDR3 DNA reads TGTGCCAGCAGTCAAACCCTGAACACTGAAGCTTTCTTT.

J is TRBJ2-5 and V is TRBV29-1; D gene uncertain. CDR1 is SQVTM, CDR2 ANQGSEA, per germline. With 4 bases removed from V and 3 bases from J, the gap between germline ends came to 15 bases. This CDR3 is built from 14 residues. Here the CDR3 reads CSVVLSLGKETQYF. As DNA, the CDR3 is TGCAGCGTTGTGCTTAGCCTGGGGAAAGAGACCCAGTACTTC.

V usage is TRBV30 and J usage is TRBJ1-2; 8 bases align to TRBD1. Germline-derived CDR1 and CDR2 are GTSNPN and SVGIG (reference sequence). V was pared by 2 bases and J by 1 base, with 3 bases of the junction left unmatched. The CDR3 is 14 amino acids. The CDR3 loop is CAWSSDRGNYGYTF. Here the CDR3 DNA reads TGTGCCTGGAGTTCCGACAGGGGTAACTATGGCTACACCTTC.

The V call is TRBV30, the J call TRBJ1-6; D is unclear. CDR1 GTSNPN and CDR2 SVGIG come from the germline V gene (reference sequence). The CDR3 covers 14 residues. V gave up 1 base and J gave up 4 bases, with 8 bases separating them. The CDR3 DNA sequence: TGTGCCTGGAGTGACCCATTTTATAATTCACCCCTCCACTTT. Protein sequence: CAWSDPFYNSPLHF.

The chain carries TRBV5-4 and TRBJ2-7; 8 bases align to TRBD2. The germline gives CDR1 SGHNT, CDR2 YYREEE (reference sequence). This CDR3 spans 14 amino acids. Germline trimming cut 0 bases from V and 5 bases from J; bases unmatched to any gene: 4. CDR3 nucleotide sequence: TGTGCCAGCAGCTTGGACCTAGCGGGTGACGAGCAGTACTTC. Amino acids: CASSLDLAGDEQYF.

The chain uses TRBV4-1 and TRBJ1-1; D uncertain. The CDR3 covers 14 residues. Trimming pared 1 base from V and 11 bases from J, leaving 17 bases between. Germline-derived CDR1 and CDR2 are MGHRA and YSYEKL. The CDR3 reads CASSQAIDSRRAFF. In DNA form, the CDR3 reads TGCGCCAGCAGCCAAGCTATAGACTCCCGGAGGGCTTTCTTT.

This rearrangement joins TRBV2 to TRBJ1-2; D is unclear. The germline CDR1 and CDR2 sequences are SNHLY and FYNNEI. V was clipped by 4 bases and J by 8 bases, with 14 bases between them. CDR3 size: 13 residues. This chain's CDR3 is CASSVWGGMGYTF. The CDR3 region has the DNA TGTGCCAGCAGTGTATGGGGAGGGATGGGCTACACCTTC.

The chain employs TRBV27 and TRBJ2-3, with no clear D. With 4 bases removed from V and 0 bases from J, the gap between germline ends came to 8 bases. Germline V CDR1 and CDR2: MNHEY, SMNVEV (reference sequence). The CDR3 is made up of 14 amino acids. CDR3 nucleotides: TGTGCCAGCAGTTCCATTTCTAGCACAGATACGCAGTATTTT. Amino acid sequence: CASSSISSTDTQYF.

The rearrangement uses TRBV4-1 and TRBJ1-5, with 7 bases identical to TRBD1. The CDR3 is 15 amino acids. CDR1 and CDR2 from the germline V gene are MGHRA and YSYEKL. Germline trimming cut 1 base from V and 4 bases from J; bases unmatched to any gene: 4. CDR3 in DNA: TGCGCCAGCAGCCAAGGACAGGGAGTAAATCAGCCCCAGCATTTT. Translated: CASSQGQGVNQPQHF.

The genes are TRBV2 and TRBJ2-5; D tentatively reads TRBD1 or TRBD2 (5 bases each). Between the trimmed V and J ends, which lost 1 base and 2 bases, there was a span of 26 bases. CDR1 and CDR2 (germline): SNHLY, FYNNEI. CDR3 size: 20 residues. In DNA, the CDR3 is TGTGCCAGCAGTGAAGTCGGTTATATCACCCGATGGGGGATACAAGAGACCCAGTACTTC. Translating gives CASSEVGYITRWGIQETQYF.

CDR3 DNA sequence: TGTGCCAGCAGCTTAGAATTTACGGGCCAGGGGAGATCTGGCTACACCTTC. Residues: CASSLEFTGQGRSGYTF. This chain uses TRBV13 with TRBJ1-2; perhaps TRBD1 as D (6 bases). V was cut by 1 base and J by 7 bases, with 22 bases left in between. This CDR3 has 17 amino acids. Looked up from germline, CDR1 is PRHDT and CDR2 is FYEKMQ (reference sequence).

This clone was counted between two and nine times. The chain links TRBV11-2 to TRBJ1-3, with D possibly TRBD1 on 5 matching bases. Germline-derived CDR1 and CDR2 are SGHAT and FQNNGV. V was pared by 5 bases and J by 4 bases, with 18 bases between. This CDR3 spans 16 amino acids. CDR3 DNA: TGTGCCAGCAGCCGGACGGGGGTTTCATCCGGAAACACCATATATTTT. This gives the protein CASSRTGVSSGNTIYF.

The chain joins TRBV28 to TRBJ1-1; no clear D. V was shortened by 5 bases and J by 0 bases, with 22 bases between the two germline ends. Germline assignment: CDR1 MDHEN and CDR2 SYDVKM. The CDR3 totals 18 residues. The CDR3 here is CASSPPGSIGSVNTEAFF. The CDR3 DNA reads TGTGCCAGCAGTCCCCCGGGGTCTATAGGGAGCGTGAACACTGAAGCTTTCTTT.

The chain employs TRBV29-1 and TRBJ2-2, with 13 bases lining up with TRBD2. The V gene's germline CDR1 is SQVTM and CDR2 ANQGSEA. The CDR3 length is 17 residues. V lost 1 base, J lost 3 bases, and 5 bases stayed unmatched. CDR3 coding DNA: TGCAGCGTTGAAGGGGAACTAGCGGGAGGGGACACCGGGGAGCTGTTTTTT. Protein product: CSVEGELAGGDTGELFF.

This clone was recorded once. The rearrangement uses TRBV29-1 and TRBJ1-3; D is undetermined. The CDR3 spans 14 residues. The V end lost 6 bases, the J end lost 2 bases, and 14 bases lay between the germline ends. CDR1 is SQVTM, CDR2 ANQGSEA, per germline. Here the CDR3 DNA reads TGCAGCGTGCGACTTGACCAGGCTGGAAACACCATATATTTT. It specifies CSVRLDQAGNTIYF.

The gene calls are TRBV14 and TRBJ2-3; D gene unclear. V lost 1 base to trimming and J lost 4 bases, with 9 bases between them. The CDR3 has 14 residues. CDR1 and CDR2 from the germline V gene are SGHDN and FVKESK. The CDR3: CASSQGREADTQYF. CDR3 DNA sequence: TGTGCCAGCAGCCAAGGAAGAGAGGCAGATACGCAGTATTTT.

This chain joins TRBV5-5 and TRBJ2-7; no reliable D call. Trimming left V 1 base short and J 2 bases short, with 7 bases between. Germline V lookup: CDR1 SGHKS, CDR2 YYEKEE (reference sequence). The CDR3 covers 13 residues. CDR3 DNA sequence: TGTGCCAGCAGCTTGCTCCAGACCTACGAGCAGTACTTC. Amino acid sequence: CASSLLQTYEQYF. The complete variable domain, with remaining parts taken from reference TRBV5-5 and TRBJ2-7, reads DAGVTQSPTHLIKTRGQQVTLRCSPISGHKSVSWYQQVLGQGPQFIFQYYEKEERGRGNFPDRFSARQFPNYSSELNVNALLLGDSALYLCASSLLQTYEQYFGPGTRLTVT.

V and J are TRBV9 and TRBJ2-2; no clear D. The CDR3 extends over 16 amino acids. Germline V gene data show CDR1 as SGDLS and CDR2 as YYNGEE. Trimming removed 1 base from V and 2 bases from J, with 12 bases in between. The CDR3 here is CASSVSVSENTGELFF. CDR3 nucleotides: TGTGCCAGCAGCGTATCGGTATCGGAAAACACCGGGGAGCTGTTTTTT. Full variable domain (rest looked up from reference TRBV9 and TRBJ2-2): DSGVTQTPKHLITATGQRVTLRCSPRSGDLSVYWYQQSLDQGLQFLIQYYNGEERAKGNILERFSAQQFPDLHSELNLSSLELGDSALYFCASSVSVSENTGELFFGEGSRLTVL.

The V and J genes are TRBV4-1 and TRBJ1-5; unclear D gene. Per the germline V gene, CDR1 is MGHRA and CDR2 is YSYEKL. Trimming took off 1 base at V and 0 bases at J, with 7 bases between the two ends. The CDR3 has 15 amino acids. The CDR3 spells CASSQVTFSNQPQHF. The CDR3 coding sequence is TGCGCCAGCAGCCAAGTGACATTTAGCAATCAGCCCCAGCATTTT.

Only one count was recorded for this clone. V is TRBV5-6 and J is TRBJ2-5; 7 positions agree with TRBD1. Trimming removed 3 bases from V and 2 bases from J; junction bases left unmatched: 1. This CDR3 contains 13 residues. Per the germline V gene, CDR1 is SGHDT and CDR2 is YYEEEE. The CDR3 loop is CASSWDRQETQYF. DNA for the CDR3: TGTGCCAGCAGCTGGGACAGACAAGAGACCCAGTACTTC.